This TCR beta chain was recorded in a study of blood T cell repertoires in COVID-19. Study-level information: Samples came from the United States, Italy and Spain, spanning acute and convalescent COVID-19.

This CDR3 is 16 amino acids long. CDR1 is SGHVS and CDR2 is FQNEAQ in the germline V gene. V was pared by 5 bases and J by 0 bases, with 6 bases of the junction left unmatched. Profiling relied on immunoSEQ multiplex PCR, and the TCRdb table lists in-frame clones only, not all of them. The repertoire holds approximately 290,000 clones, with about 80% as singletons. The Seattle patients, enrolled during active infection, were followed longitudinally. The sequenced sample consisted of peripheral blood. The receptor's source is a person aged 70 to 85 with COVID-19, enrolled during active disease. This chain links TRBV7-8 with TRBJ2-3; 9 bases map to TRBD2. This chain's CDR3 is CASSTGGGGSTDTQYF. CDR3 sequence (DNA): TGTGCCAGCAGCACCGGCGGGGGGGGCAGCACAGATACGCAGTATTTT.